The clone carrying this TCR beta chain was seen more than once but under ten times. What it binds is unknown. Researchers ran the PCR with 60 Vbeta and 13 Jbeta primers. TCRdb's copy holds only in-frame clones and misses some; the assay was immunoSEQ multiplex PCR. The sample carries 150,000 to 200,000 clones, about 12% recorded once. V lost 3 bases, J lost 7 bases, and 14 bases lay in between. The germline V gene has CDR1 SNHLY and CDR2 FYNNEI. The length of the CDR3 is 14 residues. This entry is derived from a study of cytomegalovirus exposure and HLA in healthy donors. Notes on the study in general: The authors assumed roughly uniform sequencing depth across donors for presence/absence analyses. A later analysis found TCR association rates differed by HLA locus, highest for DRB1 and lowest for HLA-C.

At collection, donors were nominally healthy, but unrecorded immune exposures were probable. The origin of this receptor is a man in his fifties or sixties in good health and CMV-seropositive. The sample consisted of PBMCs. The chain couples TRBV2 to TRBJ2-3; D remains ambiguous. The DNA for the CDR3 is TGTGCCAGCAGTGATAGTAGGAGTTCGAATACGCAGTATTTT. Translating it yields CASSDSRSSNTQYF. The full variable domain, with the rest looked up from reference TRBV2 and TRBJ2-3, is EPEVTQTPSHQVTQMGQEVILRCVPISNHLYFYWYRQILGQKVEFLVSFYNNEISEKSEIFDDQFSVERPDGSNFTLKIRSTKLEDSAMYFCASSDSRSSNTQYFGPGTRLTVL.